This note documents a single T cell receptor beta chain sequence. Its antigen is unidentified. The entry originates in a study of OX40 agonist ivuxolimab in advanced cancers. Study information: Partial responses were seen in three patients, one with hepatocellular carcinoma and two with cutaneous melanoma. Study-level findings and limits: CD8+ T cells showed, on average, more clonal expansion than CD4+ cells. Certain nonresponding patients likewise had low normalized T-cell clonal expansion.

The CDR3 contains 15 residues. Germline V gene data show CDR1 as SGHDT and CDR2 as YYEEEE. The V segment lost 4 bases and the J segment 5 bases; nucleotides outside the gene matches: 7. Assay: immunoSEQ multiplex PCR; the TCRdb copy retains only in-frame clones and omits some. The sample includes tens of thousands of clones, roughly 94% of them seen just once. This receptor was taken from an adult with an advanced solid tumor such as melanoma, head and neck, liver or kidney cancer. V usage is TRBV5-6 and J usage is TRBJ1-5, with TRBD1 matching over 9 bases. The source was CD4+ or CD8+ T cells sorted from blood, collected in a trial of the OX40 agonist ivuxolimab. CDR3: CASSLGDRVDQPQHF. The DNA for the CDR3 is TGTGCCAGCAGCCTGGGGGACAGGGTGGATCAGCCCCAGCATTTT. Complete variable domain (other parts from reference TRBV5-6 and TRBJ1-5): DAGVTQSPTHLIKTRGQQVTLRCSPKSGHDTVSWYQQALGQGPQFIFQYYEEEERQRGNFPDRFSGHQFPNYSSELNVNALLLGDSALYLCASSLGDRVDQPQHFGDGTRLSIL.